Here is one T cell receptor (beta chain) with its context. The data belong to a study of cytomegalovirus exposure and HLA in healthy donors. It was with 60 Vbeta and 13 Jbeta primers that the PCR ran. Method: immunoSEQ multiplex PCR; TCRdb's copy keeps in-frame clones and lacks some. The sample carries 55,000 to 80,000 clones, over 70% recorded once. V was pared by 5 bases and J by 2 bases, with 11 bases between. The germline CDR1 and CDR2 sequences are MNHEY and SMNVEV (reference sequence). This CDR3 comprises 14 residues. This rearrangement joins TRBV27 to TRBJ2-3; the D gene is possibly TRBD1 (6 bases). This TCR was recovered from a man in his fifties or sixties in good health and CMV-seropositive. The specimen was PBMCs. CDR3 nucleotides: TGTGCCAGCAGTGGAACAGGGCTCACAGATACGCAGTATTTT. This codes for CASSGTGLTDTQYF.